This T cell receptor beta chain was sequenced for a study of post-analysis software for immune sequencing data. Overall study: Relapsing-remitting, secondary progressive and progressive-relapsing courses of multiple sclerosis were included. Study findings and constraints: Normalized Chao1 diversity was significantly lower in multiple sclerosis patients than in controls. Patients had higher frequencies than controls of five or six TRBV segments, including TRBV5-6, TRBV5-1 and TRBV20-1.

Researchers reported that TCR beta cDNA libraries carried unique molecular identifiers. TCRdb independently ran MiXCR on the PCR reads; one entry per CDR3 protein. The data contain around 700,000 distinct CDR3 sequences, over 45% of them singletons. On this clonotype itself: Its antigen is not identified.

This CDR3 region has 14 residues. In germline, CDR1 is LNHNV, CDR2 YYDKDF (reference sequence). The sequenced material came from blood. The sequence derives from a girl aged 2-15 years with multiple sclerosis. The chain links TRBV15 to TRBJ2-3; D is perhaps TRBD2 (6 bases). The CDR3 region is CTTRPSALTDTQYF. The CDR3, as DNA: TGTACGACCCGGCCTAGCGCGCTCACGGATACGCAGTATTTT.